This T cell receptor (beta chain) was sequenced for a study of shared clonotypes between healthy human individuals. Profiling relied on immunoSEQ multiplex PCR, and the TCRdb table lists in-frame clones only, not all of them. The sample consists of about 2.2 million clones, around 93% of them appearing once. CD45RO negativity and positive selection for CCR7 defined naive CD8 cells, a population that excluded terminally differentiated effector memory CD45RA+ cells. Points on this clone: The sample has other DNA sequences that encode this CDR3 too.

Germline CDR1 is SGHAT and CDR2 is FQNNGV. V lost 1 base and J lost 1, with 2 bases in between. The CDR3 runs to 12 residues. The sequence was obtained from a man aged 18-30 years in good health. Some clones in this sample may be carry-over from other donors' samples. This rearrangement joins TRBV11-2 to TRBJ2-7; no firm D call. The specimen was naive CD8+ T cells from PBMCs. The CDR3 DNA reads as TGTGCCAGCAGCTTAGGATCCTACGAGCAGTACTTC. Translating it yields CASSLGSYEQYF.